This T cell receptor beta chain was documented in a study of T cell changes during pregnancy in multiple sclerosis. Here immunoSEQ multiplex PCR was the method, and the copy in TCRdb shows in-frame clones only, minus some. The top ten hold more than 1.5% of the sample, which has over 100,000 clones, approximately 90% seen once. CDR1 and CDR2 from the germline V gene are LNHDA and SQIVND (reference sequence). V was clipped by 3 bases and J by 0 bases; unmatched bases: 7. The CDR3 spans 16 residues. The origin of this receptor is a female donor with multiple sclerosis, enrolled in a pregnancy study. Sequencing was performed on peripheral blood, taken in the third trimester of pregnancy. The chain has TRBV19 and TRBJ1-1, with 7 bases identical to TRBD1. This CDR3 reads CASSIEGANMNTEAFF. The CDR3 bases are TGTGCCAGTAGTATCGAGGGGGCTAATATGAACACTGAAGCTTTCTTT.